The T cell receptor beta chain described here comes from a study of blood T cell repertoires in COVID-19. In the study overall: The United States, Italy and Spain were the sources of the acute and convalescent COVID-19 samples.

V dropped 7 bases and J dropped 12 bases, with 22 bases sitting between them. This CDR3 has 15 residues. Per germline, CDR1 MNHEY and CDR2 SVGAGI. The data were produced by immunoSEQ multiplex PCR, yet TCRdb's version contains in-frame clones alone and is incomplete. The table lists around 260,000 clones, about 85% of them singletons, with 10% to 15% in the top ten. This clone has a single count. V and J are TRBV6-5 and TRBJ2-6; D is unclear. The sample consisted of peripheral blood. The sequence came from a human donor in a cohort sampled during active COVID-19. Written as DNA, the CDR3 is TGTGCCAGCAAGATAAGTTCCGATCGGGTCAGCGTCCTGACTTTC. Protein: CASKISSDRVSVLTF.